The sequence of this T cell receptor beta chain was determined in a study of prognosis after radiotherapy for stage I lung cancer. Starting from genomic DNA, TCR beta CDR3 was amplified through two-round multiplex PCR. First-round PCR amplification was performed with primers specific to each TRBV and TRBJ gene. MiXCR was run by TCRdb on the multiplex PCR reads, yielding one entry per CDR3 protein. The repertoire holds about 15,000 distinct CDR3 sequences, with roughly 30% as singletons. Germline V lookup: CDR1 SNHLY, CDR2 FYNNEI. The CDR3 extends over 16 amino acids. Study outcomes and limitations: Medians of around 10,000 versus 6,900 showed unique TCR clone counts falling after stereotactic body radiation therapy.

This clonotype was seen just once. Its specificity is unknown. Relative to the germline gene, one junction end is altered; a read error may explain this. The sample was PBMCs, taken before or after stereotactic body radiation therapy (not recorded which). The receptor was isolated from a donor aged 50 or older with non-small cell lung cancer. The chain combines TRBV2 with TRBJ1-3; D is perhaps TRBD1 (6 bases). CDR3 DNA sequence: TGTGCCAGCAGCGAAACAGCCAGGGGCTCTGGAAAAACCATATATTTT. Residues: CASSETARGSGKTIYF.